This T cell receptor beta chain was identified during a study of T cell responses to AZD1222 COVID-19 vaccine. Looked up from germline, CDR1 is SGHVS and CDR2 is FQNEAQ. V lost 5 bases, J lost 4 bases, and 7 bases stayed unmatched. CDR3 length: 14 amino acids. Some clones are missing from TCRdb's copy, which holds only in-frame ones; the method was immunoSEQ multiplex PCR. This sample has tens of thousands of clones, with 90% found just once. Turning to this clone: Antigen: not known. Different DNA sequences within this sample yield the same CDR3.

Study observations and caveats: All repertoire sampling was performed exclusively after the peak T cell response.

This material consisted of peripheral blood, taken 28 days after the second AZD1222 dose. This TCR came from an adult who received the AZD1222 COVID-19 vaccine. This chain joins TRBV7-8 and TRBJ1-1; TRBD1 aligns across 7 bases. The CDR3 loop reads CASSPQGRRTEAFF. The CDR3, as DNA: TGTGCCAGCAGCCCACAGGGGAGGCGCACTGAAGCTTTCTTT.